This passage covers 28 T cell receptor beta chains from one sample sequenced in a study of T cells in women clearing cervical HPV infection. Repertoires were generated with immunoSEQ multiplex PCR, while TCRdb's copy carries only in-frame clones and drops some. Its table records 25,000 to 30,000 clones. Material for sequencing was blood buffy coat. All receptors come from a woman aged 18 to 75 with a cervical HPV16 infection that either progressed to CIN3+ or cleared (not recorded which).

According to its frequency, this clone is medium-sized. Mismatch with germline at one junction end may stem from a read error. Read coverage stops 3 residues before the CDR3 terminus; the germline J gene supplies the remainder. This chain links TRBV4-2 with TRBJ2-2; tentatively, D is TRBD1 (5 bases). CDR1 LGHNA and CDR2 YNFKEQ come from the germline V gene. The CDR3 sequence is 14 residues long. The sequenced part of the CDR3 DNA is TGCGCCAGCAGCCGACAGATCGAGACCGGGGAG. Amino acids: CASSRQIETGE. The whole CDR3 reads CASSRQIETGELFF.

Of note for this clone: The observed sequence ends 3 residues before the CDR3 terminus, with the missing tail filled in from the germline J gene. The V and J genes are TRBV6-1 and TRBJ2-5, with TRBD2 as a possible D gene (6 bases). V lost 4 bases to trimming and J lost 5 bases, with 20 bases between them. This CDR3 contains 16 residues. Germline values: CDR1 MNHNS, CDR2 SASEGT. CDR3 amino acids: CASSAVRTGGGETQYF. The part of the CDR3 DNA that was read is TGTGCCAGCAGTGCCGTAAGGACCGGGGGTGGGGAGACC.

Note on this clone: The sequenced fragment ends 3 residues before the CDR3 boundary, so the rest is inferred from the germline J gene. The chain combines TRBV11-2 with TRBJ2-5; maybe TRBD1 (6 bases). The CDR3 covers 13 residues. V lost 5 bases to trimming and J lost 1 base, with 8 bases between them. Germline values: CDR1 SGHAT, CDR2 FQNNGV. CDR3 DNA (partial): TGTGCCAGCAGCCGGGACACCCAAGAGACC. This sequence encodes CASSRDTQET. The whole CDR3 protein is CASSRDTQETQYF.

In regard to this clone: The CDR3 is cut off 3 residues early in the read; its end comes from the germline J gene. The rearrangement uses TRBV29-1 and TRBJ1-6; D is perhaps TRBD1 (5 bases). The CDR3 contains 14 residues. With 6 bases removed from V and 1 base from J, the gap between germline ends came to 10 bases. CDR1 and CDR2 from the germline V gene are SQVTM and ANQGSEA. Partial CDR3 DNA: TGCAGCGTCGCTGACAGTTCCTATAATTCACCC. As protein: CSVADSSYNSP. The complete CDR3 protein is CSVADSSYNSPLHF. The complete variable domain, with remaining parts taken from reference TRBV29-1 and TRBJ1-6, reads SAVISQKPSRDICQRGTSLTIQCQVDSQVTMMFWYRQQPGQSLTLIATANQGSEATYESGFVIDKFPISRPNLTFSTLTVSNMSPEDSSIYLCSVADSSYNSPLHFGNGTRLTVT.

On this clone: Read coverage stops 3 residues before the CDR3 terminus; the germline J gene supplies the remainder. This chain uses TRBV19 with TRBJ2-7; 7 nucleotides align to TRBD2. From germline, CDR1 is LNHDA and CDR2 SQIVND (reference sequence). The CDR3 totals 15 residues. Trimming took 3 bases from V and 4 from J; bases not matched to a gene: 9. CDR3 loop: CASSIGGGGPYEQYF. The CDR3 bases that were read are TGTGCCAGTAGTATTGGCGGGGGAGGGCCTTACGAG.

The covered CDR3 bases are TGTGCCAGCAGTTACCGCGGGAGGGGGAACAATGAG. It codes for CASSYRGRGNNE. The whole CDR3 protein is CASSYRGRGNNEQFF. V usage is TRBV6-2 or TRBV6-3 and J usage is TRBJ2-1, with 9 bases lining up with TRBD2. Coverage ceases 3 residues before the CDR3 finishes, and the germline J gene fills in the end. The CDR3 consists of 15 residues. CDR1 is MNHEY, CDR2 SVGEGT, per germline. Germline trimming cut 2 bases from V and 5 bases from J; bases unmatched to any gene: 4.

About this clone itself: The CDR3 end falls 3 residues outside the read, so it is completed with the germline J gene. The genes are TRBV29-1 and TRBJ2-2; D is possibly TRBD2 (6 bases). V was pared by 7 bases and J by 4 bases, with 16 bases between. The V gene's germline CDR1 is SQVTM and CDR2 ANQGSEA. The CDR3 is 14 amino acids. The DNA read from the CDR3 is TGCAGCGCCTTGATTTGGGACTTCACCGGGGAG. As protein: CSALIWDFTGE. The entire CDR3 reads CSALIWDFTGELFF.

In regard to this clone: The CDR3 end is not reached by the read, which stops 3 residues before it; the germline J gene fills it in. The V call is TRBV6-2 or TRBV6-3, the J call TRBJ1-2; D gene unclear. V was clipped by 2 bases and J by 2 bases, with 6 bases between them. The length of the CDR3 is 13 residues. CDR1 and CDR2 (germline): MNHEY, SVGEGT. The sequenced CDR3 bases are TGTGCCAGCAGTTACAGGGTCAACTATGGC. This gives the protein CASSYRVNYG. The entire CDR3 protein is CASSYRVNYGYTF.

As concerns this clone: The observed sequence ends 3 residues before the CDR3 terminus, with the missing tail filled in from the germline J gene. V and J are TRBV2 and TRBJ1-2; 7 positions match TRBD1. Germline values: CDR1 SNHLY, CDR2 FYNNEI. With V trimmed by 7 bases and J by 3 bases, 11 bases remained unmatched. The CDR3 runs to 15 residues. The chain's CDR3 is CASTAQGHGHYGYTF. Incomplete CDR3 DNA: TGTGCCAGCACTGCACAGGGGCACGGGCACTATGGC.

CDR3 bases read: TGTGCCAGCAGCATGGACAGGGAAGAGACC. Its protein is CASSMDREET. The full CDR3 protein reads CASSMDREETQYF. The chain uses TRBV7-3 and TRBJ2-5, with TRBD1 matching 8 bases. With the read ending 3 residues before the CDR3 end, the germline J gene is used to fill in that end. Germline V gives CDR1 SGHTA, CDR2 FQGTGA. With V trimmed by 5 bases and J by 3 bases, 2 bases remained unmatched. CDR3 size: 13 residues.

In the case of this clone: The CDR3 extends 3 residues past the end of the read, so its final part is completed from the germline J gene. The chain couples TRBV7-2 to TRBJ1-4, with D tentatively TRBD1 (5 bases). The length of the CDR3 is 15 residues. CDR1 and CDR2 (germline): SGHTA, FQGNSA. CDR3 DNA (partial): TGTGCCAGCAGCTTAGTCGGGGGGGTTAATTCGCCA. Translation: CASSLVGGVNSP. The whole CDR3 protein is CASSLVGGVNSPLFF. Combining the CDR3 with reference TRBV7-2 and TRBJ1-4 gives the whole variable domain GAGVSQSPSNKVTEKGKDVELRCDPISGHTALYWYRQSLGQGLEFLIYFQGNSAPDKSGLPSDRFSAERTGGSVSTLTIQRTQQEDSAVYLCASSLVGGVNSPLFFGSGTQLSVL.

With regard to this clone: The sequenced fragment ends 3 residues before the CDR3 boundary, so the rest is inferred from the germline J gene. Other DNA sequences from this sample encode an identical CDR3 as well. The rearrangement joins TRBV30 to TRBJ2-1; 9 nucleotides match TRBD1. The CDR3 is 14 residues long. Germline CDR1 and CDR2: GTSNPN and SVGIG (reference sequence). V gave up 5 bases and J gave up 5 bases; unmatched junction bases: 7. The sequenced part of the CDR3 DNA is TGTGCCTGGGGTGGGGGACAGGGTAACAATGAG. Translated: CAWGGGQGNNE. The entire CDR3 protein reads CAWGGGQGNNEQFF.

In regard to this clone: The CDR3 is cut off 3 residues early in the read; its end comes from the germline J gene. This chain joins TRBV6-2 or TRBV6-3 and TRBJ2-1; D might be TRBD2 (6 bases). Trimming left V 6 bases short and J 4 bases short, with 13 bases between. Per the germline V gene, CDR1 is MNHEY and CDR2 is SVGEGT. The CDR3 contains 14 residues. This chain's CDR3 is CASRTSFLYNEQFF. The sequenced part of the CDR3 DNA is TGTGCCAGCAGAACTAGCTTCCTGTACAATGAG.

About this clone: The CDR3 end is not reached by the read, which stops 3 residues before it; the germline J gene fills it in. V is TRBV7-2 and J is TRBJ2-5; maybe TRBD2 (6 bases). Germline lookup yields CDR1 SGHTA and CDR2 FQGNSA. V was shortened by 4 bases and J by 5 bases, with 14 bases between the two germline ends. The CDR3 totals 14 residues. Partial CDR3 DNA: TGTGCCAGCAGCTCGGTTGGCGGGGCCGAGACC. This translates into CASSSVGGAET. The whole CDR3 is CASSSVGGAETQYF. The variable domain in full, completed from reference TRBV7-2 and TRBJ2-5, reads GAGVSQSPSNKVTEKGKDVELRCDPISGHTALYWYRQSLGQGLEFLIYFQGNSAPDKSGLPSDRFSAERTGGSVSTLTIQRTQQEDSAVYLCASSSVGGAETQYFGPGTRLLVL.

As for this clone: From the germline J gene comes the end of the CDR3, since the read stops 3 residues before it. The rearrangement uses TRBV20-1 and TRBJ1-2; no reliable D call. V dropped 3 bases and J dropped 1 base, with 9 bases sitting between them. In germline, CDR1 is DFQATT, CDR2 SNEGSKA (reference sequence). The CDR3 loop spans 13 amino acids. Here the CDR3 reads CSASERLNYGYTF. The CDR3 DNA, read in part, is TGCAGTGCTAGTGAAAGACTTAACTATGGC.

The chain's CDR3 is CASSEVAEWGYTF. CDR3 DNA, as far as it was read: TGTGCCAGCAGTGAAGTGGCAGAATGGGGC. V is TRBV2 and J is TRBJ1-2; D ambiguous. The DNA ends 3 residues before the CDR3 does, and the rest of the CDR3 is filled in from the germline J gene. The CDR3 has 13 residues. The germline V gene encodes CDR1 SNHLY and CDR2 FYNNEI.

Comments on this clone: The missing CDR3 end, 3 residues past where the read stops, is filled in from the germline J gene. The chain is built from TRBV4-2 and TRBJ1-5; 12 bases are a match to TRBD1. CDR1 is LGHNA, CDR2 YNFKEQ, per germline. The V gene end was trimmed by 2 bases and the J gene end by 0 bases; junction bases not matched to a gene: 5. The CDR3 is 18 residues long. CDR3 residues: CASSQTGTGGVSNQPQHF. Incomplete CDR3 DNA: TGTGCCAGCAGCCAAACCGGGACAGGGGGCGTTAGCAATCAGCCC.

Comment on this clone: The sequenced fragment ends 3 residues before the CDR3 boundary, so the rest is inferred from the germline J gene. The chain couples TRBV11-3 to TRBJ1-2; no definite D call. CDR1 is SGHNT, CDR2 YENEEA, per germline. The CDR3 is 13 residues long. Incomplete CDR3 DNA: TGTGCCAGCAGCTTAGGAGTCCCAGATACC. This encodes CASSLGVPDT. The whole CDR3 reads CASSLGVPDTYTF.

The CDR3 is CASSEDRWTEAFF. The DNA read from the CDR3 is TGTGCCAGCAGTGAAGACAGGTGGACTGAA. The gene calls are TRBV2 and TRBJ1-1; possible D gene TRBD1, 5 bases. The DNA ends 3 residues before the CDR3 does, and the rest of the CDR3 is filled in from the germline J gene. V was pared by 1 base and J by 5 bases, with 8 bases between. CDR3 length equals 13 residues. Germline-derived CDR1 and CDR2 are SNHLY and FYNNEI.

The CDR3: CASSLGANPFYEQYF. The sequenced part of the CDR3 DNA is TGTGCCAGCAGCCTAGGGGCCAACCCCTTCTACGAG. The gene calls are TRBV11-3 and TRBJ2-7; D might be TRBD1 (5 bases). The read finishes 3 residues shy of the CDR3 end, and the germline J gene is used to complete it. Trimming took off 5 bases at V and 3 bases at J, with 17 bases between the two ends. CDR3 length equals 15 residues. Germline lookup yields CDR1 SGHNT and CDR2 YENEEA.

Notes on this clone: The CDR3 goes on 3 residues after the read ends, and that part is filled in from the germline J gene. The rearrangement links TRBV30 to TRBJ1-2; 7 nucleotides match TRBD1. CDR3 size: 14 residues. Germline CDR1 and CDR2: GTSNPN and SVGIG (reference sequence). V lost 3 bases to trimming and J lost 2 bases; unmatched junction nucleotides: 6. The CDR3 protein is CAWRGPGQNYGYTF. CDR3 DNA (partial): TGTGCCTGGAGGGGCCCGGGACAGAACTATGGC.

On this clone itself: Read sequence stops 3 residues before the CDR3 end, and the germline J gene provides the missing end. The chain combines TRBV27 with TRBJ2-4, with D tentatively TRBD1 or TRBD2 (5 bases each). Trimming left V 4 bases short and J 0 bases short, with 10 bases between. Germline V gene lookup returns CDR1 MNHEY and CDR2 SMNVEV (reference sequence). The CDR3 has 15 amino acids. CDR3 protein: CASSSRGAAKNIQYF. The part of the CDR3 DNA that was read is TGTGCCAGCAGTTCACGAGGGGCAGCCAAAAACATT.

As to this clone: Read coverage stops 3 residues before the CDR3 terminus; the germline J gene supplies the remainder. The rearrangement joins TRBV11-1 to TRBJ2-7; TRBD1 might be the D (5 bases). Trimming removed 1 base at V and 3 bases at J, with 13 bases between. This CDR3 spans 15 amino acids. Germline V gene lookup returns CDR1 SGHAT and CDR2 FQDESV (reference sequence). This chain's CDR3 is CASSLERTNNYEQYF. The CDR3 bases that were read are TGTGCCAGCAGCTTAGAACGGACAAACAACTACGAG.

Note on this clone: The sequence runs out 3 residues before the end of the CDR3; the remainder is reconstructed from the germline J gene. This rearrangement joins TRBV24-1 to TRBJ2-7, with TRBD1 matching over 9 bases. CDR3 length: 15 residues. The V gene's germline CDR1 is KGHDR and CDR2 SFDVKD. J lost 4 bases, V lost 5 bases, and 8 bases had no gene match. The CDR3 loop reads CATSASGQGSYEQYF. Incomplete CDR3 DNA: TGTGCCACCAGTGCGAGCGGACAGGGGTCGTACGAG.

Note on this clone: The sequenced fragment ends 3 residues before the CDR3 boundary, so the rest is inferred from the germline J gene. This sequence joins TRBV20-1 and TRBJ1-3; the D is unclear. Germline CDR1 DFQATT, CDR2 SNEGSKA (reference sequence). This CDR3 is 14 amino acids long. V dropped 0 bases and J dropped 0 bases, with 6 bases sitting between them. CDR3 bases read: TGCAGTGCTAGAGACAGAATCTCTGGAAACACC. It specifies CSARDRISGNT. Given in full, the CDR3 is CSARDRISGNTIYF.

CDR3 sequence reads: CASSIGGGRVISYEQYF. The DNA read from the CDR3 is TGTGCCAGTAGTATAGGAGGAGGCAGGGTGATATCCTACGAG. The J gene is TRBJ2-7, the V gene TRBV19; D tentatively reads TRBD1 or TRBD2 (5 bases each). The read stops 3 residues short of the end of the CDR3; the missing end is completed from the germline J gene. The V gene's germline CDR1 is LNHDA and CDR2 SQIVND (reference sequence). The CDR3 has 17 amino acids. V dropped 1 base and J dropped 1 base, with 17 bases sitting between them.

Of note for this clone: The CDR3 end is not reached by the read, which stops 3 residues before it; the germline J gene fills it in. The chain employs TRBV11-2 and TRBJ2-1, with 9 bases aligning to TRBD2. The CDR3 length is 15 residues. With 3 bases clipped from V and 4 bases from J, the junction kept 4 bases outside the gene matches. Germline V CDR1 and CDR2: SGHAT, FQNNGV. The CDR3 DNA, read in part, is TGTGCCAGCAGCTTTCGGGGACTAGCATACAATGAG. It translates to CASSFRGLAYNE. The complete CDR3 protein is CASSFRGLAYNEQFF. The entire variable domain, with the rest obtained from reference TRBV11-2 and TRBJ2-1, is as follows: EAGVAQSPRYKIIEKRQSVAFWCNPISGHATLYWYQQILGQGPKLLIQFQNNGVVDDSQLPKDRFSAERLKGVDSTLKIQPAKLEDSAVYLCASSFRGLAYNEQFFGPGTRLTVL.

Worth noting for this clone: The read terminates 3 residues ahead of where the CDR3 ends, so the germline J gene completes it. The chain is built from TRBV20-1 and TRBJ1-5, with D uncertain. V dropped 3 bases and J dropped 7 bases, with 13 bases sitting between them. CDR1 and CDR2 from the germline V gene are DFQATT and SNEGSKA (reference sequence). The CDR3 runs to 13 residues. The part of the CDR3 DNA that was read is TGCAGTGCTAGGTACGGGGTGGGCCAGCCC. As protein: CSARYGVGQP. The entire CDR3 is CSARYGVGQPQHF.